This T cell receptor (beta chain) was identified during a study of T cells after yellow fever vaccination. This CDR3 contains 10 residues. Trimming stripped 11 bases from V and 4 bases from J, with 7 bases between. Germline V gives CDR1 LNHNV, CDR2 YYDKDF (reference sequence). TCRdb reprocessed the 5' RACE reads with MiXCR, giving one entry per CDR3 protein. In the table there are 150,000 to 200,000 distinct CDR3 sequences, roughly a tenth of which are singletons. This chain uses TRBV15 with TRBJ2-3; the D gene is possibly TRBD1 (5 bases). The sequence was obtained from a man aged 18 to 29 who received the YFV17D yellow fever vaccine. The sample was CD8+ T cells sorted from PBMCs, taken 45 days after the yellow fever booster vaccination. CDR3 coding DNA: TGTGCCGCAGGGCCAGATACGCAGTATTTT. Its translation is CAAGPDTQYF. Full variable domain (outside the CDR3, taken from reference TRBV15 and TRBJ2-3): DAMVIQNPRYQVTQFGKPVTLSCSQTLNHNVMYWYQQKSSQAPKLLFHYYDKDFNNEADTPDNFQSRRPNTSFCFLDIRSPGLGDTAMYLCAAGPDTQYFGPGTRLTVL.